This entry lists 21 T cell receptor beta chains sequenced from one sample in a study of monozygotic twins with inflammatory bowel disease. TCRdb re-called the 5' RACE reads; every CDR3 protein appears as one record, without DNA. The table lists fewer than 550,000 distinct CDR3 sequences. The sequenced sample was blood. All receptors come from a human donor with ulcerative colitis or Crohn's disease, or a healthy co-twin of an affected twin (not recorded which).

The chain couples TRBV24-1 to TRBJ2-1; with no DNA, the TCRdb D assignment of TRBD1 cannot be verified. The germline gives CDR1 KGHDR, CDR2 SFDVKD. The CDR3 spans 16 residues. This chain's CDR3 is CATSDLGDRGPNEQFF.

This CDR3 is CASSSRAGHDEKLFF. The chain joins TRBV5-1 to TRBJ1-4; the D call of TRBD1 rests on TCRdb alone, since no DNA is present to check it. The germline CDR1 and CDR2 sequences are SGHRS and YFSETQ. This CDR3 is 15 amino acids long.

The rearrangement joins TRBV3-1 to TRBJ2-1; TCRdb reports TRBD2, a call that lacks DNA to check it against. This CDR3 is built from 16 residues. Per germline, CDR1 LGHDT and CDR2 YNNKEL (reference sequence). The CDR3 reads CASSWTSGGLSNEQFF.

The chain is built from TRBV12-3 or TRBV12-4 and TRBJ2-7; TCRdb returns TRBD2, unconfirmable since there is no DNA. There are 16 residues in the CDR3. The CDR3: CASSGVAGGPTYEQYF.

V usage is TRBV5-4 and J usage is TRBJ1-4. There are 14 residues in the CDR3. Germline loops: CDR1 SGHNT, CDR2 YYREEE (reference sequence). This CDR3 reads CASSLDQANEKLFF. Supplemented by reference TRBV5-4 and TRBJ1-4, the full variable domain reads ETGVTQSPTHLIKTRGQQVTLRCSSQSGHNTVSWYQQALGQGPQFIFQYYREEENGRGNFPPRFSGLQFPNYSSELNVNALELDDSALYLCASSLDQANEKLFFGSGTQLSVL.

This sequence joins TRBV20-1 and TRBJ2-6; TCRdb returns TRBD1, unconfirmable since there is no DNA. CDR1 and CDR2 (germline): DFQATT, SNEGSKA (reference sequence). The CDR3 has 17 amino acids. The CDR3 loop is CSARAVTGATGANVLTF.

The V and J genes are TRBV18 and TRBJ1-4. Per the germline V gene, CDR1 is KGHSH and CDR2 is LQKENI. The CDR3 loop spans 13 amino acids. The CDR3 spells CASSQGLDEKLFF.

The CDR3 sequence: CASSSGTGNYGYTF. This rearrangement joins TRBV5-1 to TRBJ1-2; lacking DNA, the TRBD1 call made by TCRdb goes unchecked. Germline V gives CDR1 SGHRS, CDR2 YFSETQ. This CDR3 spans 14 amino acids.

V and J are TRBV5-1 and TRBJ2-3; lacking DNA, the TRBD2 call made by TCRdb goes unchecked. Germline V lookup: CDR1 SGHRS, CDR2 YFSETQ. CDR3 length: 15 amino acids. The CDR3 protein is CASSLAGGALETQYF.

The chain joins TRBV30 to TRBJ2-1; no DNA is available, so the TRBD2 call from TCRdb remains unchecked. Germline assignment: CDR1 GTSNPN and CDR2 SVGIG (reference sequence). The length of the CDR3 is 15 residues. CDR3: CAWGLTGGLYNEQFF.

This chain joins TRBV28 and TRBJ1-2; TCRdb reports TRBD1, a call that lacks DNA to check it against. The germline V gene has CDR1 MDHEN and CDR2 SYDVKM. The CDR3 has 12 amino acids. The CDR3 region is CAARTGDYGYTF.

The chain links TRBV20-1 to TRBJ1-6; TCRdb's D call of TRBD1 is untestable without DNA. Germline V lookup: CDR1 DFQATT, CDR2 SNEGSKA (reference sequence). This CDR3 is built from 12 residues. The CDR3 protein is CSVGRGDSPLHF.

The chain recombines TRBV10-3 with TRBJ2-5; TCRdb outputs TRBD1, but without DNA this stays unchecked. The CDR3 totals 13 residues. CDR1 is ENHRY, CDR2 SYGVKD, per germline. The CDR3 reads CAISNRDGETQYF.

The CDR3 here is CASSYRPGANLREQYF. The chain is built from TRBV6-5 and TRBJ2-7; the TRBD1 assignment by TCRdb is unverifiable without DNA. This CDR3 spans 16 amino acids. CDR1 and CDR2 from the germline V gene are MNHEY and SVGAGI.

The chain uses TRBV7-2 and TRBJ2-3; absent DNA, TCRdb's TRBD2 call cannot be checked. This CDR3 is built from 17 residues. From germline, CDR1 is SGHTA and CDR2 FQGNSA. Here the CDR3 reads CASSAGRTRARTDTQYF.

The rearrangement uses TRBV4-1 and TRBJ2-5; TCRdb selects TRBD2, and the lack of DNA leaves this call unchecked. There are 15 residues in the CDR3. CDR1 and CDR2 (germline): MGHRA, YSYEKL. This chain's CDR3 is CASSQGTGLQETQYF.

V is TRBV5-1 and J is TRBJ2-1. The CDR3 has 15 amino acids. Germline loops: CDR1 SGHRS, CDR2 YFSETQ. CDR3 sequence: CASSLDGTTYNEQFF. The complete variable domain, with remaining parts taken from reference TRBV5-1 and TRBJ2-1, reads KAGVTQTPRYLIKTRGQQVTLSCSPISGHRSVSWYQQTPGQGLQFLFEYFSETQRNKGNFPGRFSGRQFSNSRSEMNVSTLELGDSALYLCASSLDGTTYNEQFFGPGTRLTVL.

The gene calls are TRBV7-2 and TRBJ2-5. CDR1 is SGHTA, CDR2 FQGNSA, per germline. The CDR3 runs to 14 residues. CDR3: CASTSARESETQYF.

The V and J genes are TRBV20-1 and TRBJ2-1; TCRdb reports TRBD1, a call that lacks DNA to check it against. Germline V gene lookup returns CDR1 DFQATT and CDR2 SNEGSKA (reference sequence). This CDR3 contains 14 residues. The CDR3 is CSAREGTKRNEQFF.

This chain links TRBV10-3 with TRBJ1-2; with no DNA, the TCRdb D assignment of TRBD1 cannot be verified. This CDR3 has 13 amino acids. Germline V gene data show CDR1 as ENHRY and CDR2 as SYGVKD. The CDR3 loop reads CAISDPRGYGYTF.

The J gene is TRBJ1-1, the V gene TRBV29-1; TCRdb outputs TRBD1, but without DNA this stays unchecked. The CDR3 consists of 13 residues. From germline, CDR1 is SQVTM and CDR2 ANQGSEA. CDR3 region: CSVEVGANTEAFF.